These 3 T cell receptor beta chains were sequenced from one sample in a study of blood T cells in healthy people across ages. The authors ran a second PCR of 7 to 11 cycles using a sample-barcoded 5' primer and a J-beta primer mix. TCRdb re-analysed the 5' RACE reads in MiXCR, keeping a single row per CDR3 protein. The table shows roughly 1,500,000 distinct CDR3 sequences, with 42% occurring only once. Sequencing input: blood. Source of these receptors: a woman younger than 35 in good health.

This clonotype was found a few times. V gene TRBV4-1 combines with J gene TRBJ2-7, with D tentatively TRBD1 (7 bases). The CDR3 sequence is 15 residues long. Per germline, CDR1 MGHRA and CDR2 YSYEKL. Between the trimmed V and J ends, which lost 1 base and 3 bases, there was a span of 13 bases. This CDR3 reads CASSQVGGTDYEQYF. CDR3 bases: TGCGCCAGCAGCCAAGTTGGAGGGACAGACTACGAGCAGTACTTC.

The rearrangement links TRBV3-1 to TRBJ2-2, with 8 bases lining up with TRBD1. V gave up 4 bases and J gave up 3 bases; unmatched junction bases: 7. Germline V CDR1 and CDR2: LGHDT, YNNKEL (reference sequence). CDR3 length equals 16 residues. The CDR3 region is CASSRRQGSYTGELFF. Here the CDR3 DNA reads TGTGCCAGCAGCCGCCGACAGGGGAGTTACACCGGGGAGCTGTTTTTT.

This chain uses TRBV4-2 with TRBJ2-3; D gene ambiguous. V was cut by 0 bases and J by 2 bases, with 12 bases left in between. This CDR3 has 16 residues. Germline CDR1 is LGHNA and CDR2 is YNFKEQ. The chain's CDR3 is CASSQEGDSYTDTQYF. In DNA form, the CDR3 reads TGTGCCAGCAGCCAAGAAGGAGACTCCTACACAGATACGCAGTATTTT.